The clone carrying this TCR beta chain was picked up many times. What it recognizes is unknown. This specimen belongs to a study of Graves' ophthalmopathy and Graves' hyperthyroidism. Study findings and constraints: Clonotypes were expanded in thyroid at above 0.001 frequency, and most also appeared in blood.

The authors amplified TCR beta CDR3 regions from RNA transcripts. HTBI-primed RT-PCR formed the first round, and a multiplex PCR formed the second. Via MiXCR, TCRdb re-called the multiplex PCR reads, giving one row per CDR3 protein. The sample holds tens of thousands of distinct CDR3 sequences, around 50% seen once. This CDR3 is built from 13 residues. CDR1 and CDR2 (germline): LNHDA, SQIVND (reference sequence). V was clipped by 3 bases and J by 3 bases, with 8 bases between them. Moderate-to-severe activity, CAS at least 3, NOSPECS at least 4 and duration under 3 months characterized donors with ophthalmopathy.

This sequence was found in an adult man with Graves' ophthalmopathy. Material: peripheral blood. J is TRBJ2-5 and V is TRBV19, with a possible D match to TRBD1 (5 bases). The CDR3 region has the DNA TGTGCCAGTAGTATGGGCAGGGAAGAGACCCAGTACTTC. Translating it yields CASSMGREETQYF.